This T cell receptor beta chain was identified during a study of blood T cells in healthy people across ages. CDR3 length: 14 residues. V lost 1 base, J lost 1 base, and 10 bases lay in between. Germline assignment: CDR1 SQVTM and CDR2 ANQGSEA. Comment on this clonotype: The antigen remains undetermined.

The use of a sample-barcoded 5' primer and a J-beta primer mix characterized a second PCR of about 7 to 12 cycles. Per sample, CDR3-containing paired-end reads numbered at least 2.5 million. TCRdb itself ran the 5' RACE reads through MiXCR, one entry per CDR3 protein. The repertoire consists of 950,000 to 1,200,000 distinct CDR3 sequences, with around two fifths occurring once and the leading ten covering around 13%. Study-level results: Naive CD4+ cell counts and diversity both ran higher in long-lived than in aged donors.

The V call is TRBV29-1, the J call TRBJ1-1; the D is unclear. The specimen sequenced was blood. This TCR was sampled from a man aged 18 to 29 in good health. This CDR3 is CSVEGASKNTEAFF. CDR3 nucleotides: TGCAGCGTTGAAGGGGCGAGTAAGAACACTGAAGCTTTCTTT.